This entry lists 2 T cell receptor beta chains sequenced from one sample in a study of metastatic and nonmetastatic thyroid tumors. MiXCR re-clonotyped the PCR reads for TCRdb. Of 25,000 to 35,000 clones in the sample, around 17% are singletons; the top ten hold approximately 4.6%. No treatment had been given to any patient before thyroid surgery. The sequenced sample consisted of blood. These receptors all come from a female donor with papillary thyroid cancer or a benign thyroid nodule (not recorded which). Some clones in this sample may be carry-over from other donors' samples.

The chain uses TRBV4-2 and TRBJ2-3; a weak D match, TRBD2 (6 bases). V lost 4 bases and J 1 base, leaving 18 bases between the germline ends. CDR1 is LGHNA, CDR2 YNFKEQ, per germline. The CDR3 loop spans 17 amino acids. This CDR3 is CASSPVITWGGTDTQYF. In DNA, the CDR3 is TGTGCCAGCAGCCCGGTTATTACGTGGGGGGGCACAGATACGCAGTATTTT.

About this clone: Germline is not matched at one junction end, which may reflect a read error. This sequence joins TRBV20-1 and TRBJ2-3; tentatively, D is TRBD2 (5 bases). Germline values: CDR1 DFQATT, CDR2 SNEGSKA (reference sequence). The CDR3 is 14 amino acids. CDR3 sequence (DNA): TGCAGTGCTAGGGATATCGCGGGCACAGTTACGCAGTATTTT. Its protein product is CSARDIAGTVTQYF.